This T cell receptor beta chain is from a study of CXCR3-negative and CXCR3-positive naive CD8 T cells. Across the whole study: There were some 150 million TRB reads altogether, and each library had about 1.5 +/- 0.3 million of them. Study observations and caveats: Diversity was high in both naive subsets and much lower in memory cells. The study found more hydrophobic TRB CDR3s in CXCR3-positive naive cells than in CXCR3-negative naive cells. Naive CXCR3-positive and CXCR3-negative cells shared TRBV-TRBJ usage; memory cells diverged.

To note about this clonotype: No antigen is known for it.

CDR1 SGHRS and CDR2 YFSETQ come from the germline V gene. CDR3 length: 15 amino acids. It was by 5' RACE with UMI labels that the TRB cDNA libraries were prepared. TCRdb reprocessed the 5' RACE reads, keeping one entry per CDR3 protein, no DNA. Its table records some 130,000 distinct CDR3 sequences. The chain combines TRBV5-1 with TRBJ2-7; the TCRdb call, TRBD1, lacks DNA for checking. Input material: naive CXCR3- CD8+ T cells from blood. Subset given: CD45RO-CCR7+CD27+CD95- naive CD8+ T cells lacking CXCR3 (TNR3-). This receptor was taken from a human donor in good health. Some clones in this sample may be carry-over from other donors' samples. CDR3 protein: CASSLMPTASYEQYF. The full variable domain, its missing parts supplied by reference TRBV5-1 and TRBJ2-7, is KAGVTQTPRYLIKTRGQQVTLSCSPISGHRSVSWYQQTPGQGLQFLFEYFSETQRNKGNFPGRFSGRQFSNSRSEMNVSTLELGDSALYLCASSLMPTASYEQYFGPGTRLTVT.